These 22 T cell receptor beta chains share one sample of origin, sequenced in a study of blood T cell repertoires in COVID-19. The method was immunoSEQ multiplex PCR; TCRdb's version includes in-frame clones alone and lacks a portion of them. The data show 150,000 to 200,000 clones, roughly 82% seen once. Sample: peripheral blood. The receptors shown here come from a woman aged 70-85 years with acute or convalescent COVID-19.

The rearrangement links TRBV6-2 or TRBV6-3 to TRBJ1-1, with 12 positions matching TRBD1. The CDR3 is made up of 17 amino acids. The J segment lost 1 base and the V segment lost 5 bases, leaving 8 bases of the junction unmatched. CDR1 and CDR2 from the germline V gene are MNHEY and SVGEGT. The CDR3 loop reads CASSQGTGGNPNTEAFF. The CDR3 DNA reads as TGTGCCAGCAGTCAAGGGACAGGGGGCAACCCGAACACTGAAGCTTTCTTT.

Comment on this clone: At the DNA level, this CDR3 is encoded by other sequences in the same sample as well. The V gene is TRBV30, the J gene TRBJ2-1; D is possibly TRBD1 (5 bases). Trimming stripped 0 bases from V and 4 bases from J, with 13 bases between. CDR1 and CDR2 from the germline V gene are GTSNPN and SVGIG (reference sequence). The CDR3 length is 15 residues. CDR3 sequence reads: CAWSVRGRVYNEQFF. CDR3 sequence (DNA): TGTGCCTGGAGTGTACGCGGCAGGGTTTACAATGAGCAGTTCTTC.

J is TRBJ2-1 and V is TRBV4-3, with 13 nucleotides matching TRBD2. CDR1 and CDR2 from the germline V gene are LGHNA and YSLEER. The junction had 0 bases not matched to a gene; V was cut back by 3 bases and J by 4 bases. This CDR3 comprises 15 residues. The CDR3 sequence: CASSQTSGGYNEQFF. DNA for the CDR3: TGCGCCAGCAGCCAGACTAGCGGGGGGTACAATGAGCAGTTCTTC.

The rearrangement joins TRBV6-5 to TRBJ1-5, with D possibly TRBD1 on 5 matching bases. The CDR3 covers 13 residues. The germline V gene has CDR1 MNHEY and CDR2 SVGAGI. The germline V and J ends were trimmed by 2 bases and 7 bases, with 9 bases remaining between them. The CDR3: CASSYDREQPQHF. DNA of the CDR3: TGTGCCAGCAGTTACGACAGAGAACAGCCCCAGCATTTT.

This clone has just one count. The rearrangement joins TRBV4-3 to TRBJ1-2; D remains unclear. CDR1 is LGHNA, CDR2 YSLEER, per germline. The CDR3 runs 14 residues. Trimming removed 1 base from V and 3 bases from J, with 9 bases in between. The CDR3 DNA is TGCGCCAGCAGCCAAGTAGTCGGGGACTATGGCTACACCTTC. Protein product: CASSQVVGDYGYTF.

The chain combines TRBV5-4 with TRBJ2-7; the D gene is possibly TRBD2 (6 bases). There are 13 residues in the CDR3. With 4 bases removed from V and 5 bases from J, the gap between germline ends came to 13 bases. CDR1 and CDR2 (germline): SGHNT, YYREEE (reference sequence). The CDR3 sequence is CASSLGGRDEQYF. The CDR3, as DNA: TGTGCCAGCAGCCTCGGAGGGCGCGACGAGCAGTACTTC.

The CDR3 reads CASSTRLNLSPLHF. The CDR3 bases are TGTGCCAGCAGCACCCGACTAAACCTTTCACCCCTCCACTTT. The rearrangement uses TRBV9 and TRBJ1-6; no definite D call. Germline CDR1 reads SGDLS; CDR2 reads YYNGEE. Trimming shortened V by 4 bases and J by 9 bases, and 14 bases separated the two germline ends. The CDR3 is 14 residues long.

There are a few counts of this clone. The rearrangement uses TRBV19 and TRBJ2-2; D is perhaps TRBD2 (5 bases). The V gene lost 6 bases and the J gene lost 0 bases, with 8 bases spanning the gap. The germline CDR1 and CDR2 sequences are LNHDA and SQIVND (reference sequence). CDR3 length: 14 residues. CDR3 region: CASSAGTNTGELFF. In DNA form, the CDR3 reads TGTGCCAGTAGCGCCGGGACGAACACCGGGGAGCTGTTTTTT. Supplemented by reference TRBV19 and TRBJ2-2, the full variable domain reads DGGITQSPKYLFRKEGQNVTLSCEQNLNHDAMYWYRQDPGQGLRLIYYSQIVNDFQKGDIAEGYSVSREKKESFPLTVTSAQKNPTAFYLCASSAGTNTGELFFGEGSRLTVL.

This sequence joins TRBV10-1 and TRBJ2-2; D gene ambiguous. The CDR3 totals 14 residues. The germline V gene has CDR1 WNHNN and CDR2 SYGVQD (reference sequence). Trimming removed 8 bases at V and 4 bases at J, with 14 bases between. Here the CDR3 reads CASRLSRSTGELFF. The CDR3 DNA is TGCGCCAGCCGCTTAAGCCGTAGCACCGGGGAGCTGTTTTTT.

J is TRBJ2-5 and V is TRBV19; 9 positions match TRBD1. The V and J ends lost 4 bases and 5 bases, in that order; junction bases with no gene match: 8. The length of the CDR3 is 15 residues. Germline values: CDR1 LNHDA, CDR2 SQIVND (reference sequence). The CDR3, as DNA: TGTGCCAGTAGTAACACAGGGGGCTCGACGGAGACCCAGTACTTC. It specifies CASSNTGGSTETQYF. The variable domain in full, completed from reference TRBV19 and TRBJ2-5, reads DGGITQSPKYLFRKEGQNVTLSCEQNLNHDAMYWYRQDPGQGLRLIYYSQIVNDFQKGDIAEGYSVSREKKESFPLTVTSAQKNPTAFYLCASSNTGGSTETQYFGPGTRLLVL.

The chain carries TRBV11-2 and TRBJ2-3, with TRBD2 as a possible D gene (7 bases). The CDR3 totals 16 residues. Germline CDR1 is SGHAT and CDR2 is FQNNGV. Trimming removed 5 bases from V and 1 base from J, with 16 bases in between. As DNA, the CDR3 is TGTGCCAGCAGCCCCGAGGGGGGGATCCGCACAGATACGCAGTATTTT. This codes for CASSPEGGIRTDTQYF.

This chain joins TRBV7-2 and TRBJ2-4; TRBD2 matches 12 bases. V was pared by 4 bases and J by 7 bases, with 8 bases of the junction left unmatched. The CDR3 loop spans 16 amino acids. Germline V gene data show CDR1 as SGHTA and CDR2 as FQGNSA. CDR3 sequence reads: CASSSGLAGRGNIQYF. CDR3 nucleotide sequence: TGTGCCAGCAGCTCAGGACTAGCGGGGAGGGGGAACATTCAGTACTTC.

The chain recombines TRBV19 with TRBJ2-1; 12 positions match TRBD2. This CDR3 has 13 residues. V lost 7 bases to trimming and J lost 6 bases; unmatched junction nucleotides: 1. CDR1 is LNHDA, CDR2 SQIVND, per germline (reference sequence). The CDR3 sequence: CASMTSGGNEQFF. The CDR3 nucleotides are TGTGCCAGTATGACTAGCGGGGGCAATGAGCAGTTCTTC.

In its sample, this clone is medium-sized. The rearrangement uses TRBV7-2 and TRBJ1-6; 9 bases match TRBD1. The germline V gene encodes CDR1 SGHTA and CDR2 FQGNSA. CDR3 size: 16 residues. V was clipped by 2 bases and J by 7 bases; unmatched bases: 6. The CDR3 region is CASSLLLGTGNSPLHF. The CDR3, as DNA: TGTGCCAGCAGCTTACTGCTTGGGACAGGGAATTCACCCCTCCACTTT. Using reference TRBV7-2 and TRBJ1-6 for the parts outside the CDR3, the full variable domain is GAGVSQSPSNKVTEKGKDVELRCDPISGHTALYWYRQSLGQGLEFLIYFQGNSAPDKSGLPSDRFSAERTGGSVSTLTIQRTQQEDSAVYLCASSLLLGTGNSPLHFGNGTRLTVT.

V usage is TRBV10-3 and J usage is TRBJ2-7; possible D gene TRBD2, 6 bases. Germline V gene sequence: CDR1 ENHRY, CDR2 SYGVKD. Trimming pared 6 bases from V and 0 bases from J, leaving 15 bases between. The CDR3 sequence is 15 residues long. Written as DNA, the CDR3 is TGTGCCATCAGGGGCGAGCGGGCTAGCTCCTACGAGCAGTACTTC. Protein sequence: CAIRGERASSYEQYF.

The CDR3, as DNA: TGTGCCAGCAGTTACTCCTCCTTGACTAGCGGGAGGAACCAAGAGACCCAGTACTTC. This encodes CASSYSSLTSGRNQETQYF. The gene calls are TRBV6-2 or TRBV6-3 and TRBJ2-5, with 13 bases matching TRBD2. Germline CDR1 reads MNHEY; CDR2 reads SVGEGT. The ends lost 0 bases at V and 0 bases at J; junction bases unmatched: 7. The CDR3 runs 19 residues.

The chain links TRBV9 to TRBJ2-1; D is perhaps TRBD2 (6 bases). The CDR3 extends over 16 amino acids. The V gene's germline CDR1 is SGDLS and CDR2 YYNGEE. V was shortened by 2 bases and J by 0 bases, with 12 bases between the two germline ends. CDR3 bases: TGTGCCAGCAGCGTCGAGGCGGGGAGCTCCTACAATGAGCAGTTCTTC. It codes for CASSVEAGSSYNEQFF.

About this clone: The junction differs from germline at one of its ends, possibly a read error. The gene calls are TRBV28 and TRBJ2-7, with D tentatively TRBD1 (6 bases). The germline V gene encodes CDR1 MDHEN and CDR2 SYDVKM. This CDR3 has 12 amino acids. CDR3 amino acids: CASSRPLQGRHF. The CDR3 DNA reads as TGTGCCAGCAGTCGCCCGTTACAGGGCCGGCACTTC.

The rearrangement joins TRBV4-2 to TRBJ2-6; 7 bases align to TRBD1. Trimming removed 0 bases from V and 0 bases from J; junction bases left unmatched: 8. The germline gives CDR1 LGHNA, CDR2 YNFKEQ. The CDR3 is 19 amino acids. The CDR3 sequence is CASSQDPGGTYSGANVLTF. Here the CDR3 DNA reads TGTGCCAGCAGCCAAGACCCAGGGGGTACTTACTCTGGGGCCAACGTCCTGACTTTC.

The DNA of the CDR3 is TGTGCCAGCAGCCAATGGCGGGACTATGGCTACACCTTC. It is translated as CASSQWRDYGYTF. This chain uses TRBV14 with TRBJ1-2, with D uncertain. The germline gives CDR1 SGHDN, CDR2 FVKESK. V lost 2 bases to trimming and J lost 3 bases, with 7 bases between them. The CDR3 has 13 amino acids.

CDR3 nucleotides: TGTGCCAGCAGTGGCGGGGGAACCTACAATGAGCAGTTCTTC. This codes for CASSGGGTYNEQFF. The chain recombines TRBV27 with TRBJ2-1; 7 bases fit TRBD2. V trimming: 5 bases; J trimming: 2 bases; junction bases outside the gene matches: 3. Looked up from germline, CDR1 is MNHEY and CDR2 is SMNVEV (reference sequence). CDR3 length: 14 amino acids.

This CDR3 reads CSGTGYTGELFF. CDR3 in DNA: TGCAGCGGGACAGGATACACCGGGGAGCTGTTTTTT. The rearrangement joins TRBV29-1 to TRBJ2-2, with 7 bases aligning to TRBD1. Trimming took 7 bases from V and 3 from J; bases not matched to a gene: 2. Germline V gene lookup returns CDR1 SQVTM and CDR2 ANQGSEA. This CDR3 spans 12 amino acids.